The 4 T cell receptor beta chains below all came from one sample that was sequenced in a study of T cells after yellow fever vaccination. TCRdb re-derived calls from the 5' RACE reads in MiXCR, one entry per CDR3 protein. The sample gives hundreds of thousands of distinct CDR3 sequences, roughly 14% of which show up once; around 15% is in the top ten. The sequencing used PBMCs, collected on the day of the yellow fever booster vaccination. The receptors shown here come from a man younger than 45 who received the YFV17D yellow fever vaccine.

The chain recombines TRBV25-1 with TRBJ2-2; 7 bases map to TRBD1. The germline gives CDR1 MGHDK, CDR2 SYGVNS. The length of the CDR3 is 15 residues. V gave up 3 bases and J gave up 4 bases; unmatched junction bases: 5. The DNA of the CDR3 is TGTGCCAGCAGTGACCCGACAGGGATCACCGGGGAGCTGTTTTTT. Protein product: CASSDPTGITGELFF.

There are a few counts of this clonotype. This sequence joins TRBV19 and TRBJ1-5, with no clear D. V lost 7 bases to trimming and J lost 7 bases, with 5 bases between them. This CDR3 region has 10 residues. Germline-derived CDR1 and CDR2 are LNHDA and SQIVND (reference sequence). CDR3 residues: CASNDQPQHF. The CDR3 DNA is TGTGCCAGTAATGACCAGCCCCAGCATTTT.

This clonotype has a single count. A much larger clone is a single base away; this may be a read error. The rearrangement links TRBV7-9 to TRBJ2-3; 10 bases fit TRBD2. From germline, CDR1 is SEHNR and CDR2 FQNEAQ (reference sequence). This CDR3 is 14 amino acids long. V was pared by 4 bases and J by 4 bases, with 2 bases of the junction left unmatched. CDR3 nucleotides: TGTGCCAGCAGCTCTAGCGGGAGCCCAGATACGCAGTATTTT. Translating it yields CASSSSGSPDTQYF.

The chain couples TRBV23-1 to TRBJ2-7; no firm D call. TRBV23-1 is classed as an ORF, of uncertain function. The CDR3 runs 13 residues. With 8 bases removed from V and 3 bases from J, the gap between germline ends came to 14 bases. CDR3 nucleotide sequence: TGCGCCAGCGGCCAAGTGACCTACTACGAGCAGTACTTC. Translated: CASGQVTYYEQYF.